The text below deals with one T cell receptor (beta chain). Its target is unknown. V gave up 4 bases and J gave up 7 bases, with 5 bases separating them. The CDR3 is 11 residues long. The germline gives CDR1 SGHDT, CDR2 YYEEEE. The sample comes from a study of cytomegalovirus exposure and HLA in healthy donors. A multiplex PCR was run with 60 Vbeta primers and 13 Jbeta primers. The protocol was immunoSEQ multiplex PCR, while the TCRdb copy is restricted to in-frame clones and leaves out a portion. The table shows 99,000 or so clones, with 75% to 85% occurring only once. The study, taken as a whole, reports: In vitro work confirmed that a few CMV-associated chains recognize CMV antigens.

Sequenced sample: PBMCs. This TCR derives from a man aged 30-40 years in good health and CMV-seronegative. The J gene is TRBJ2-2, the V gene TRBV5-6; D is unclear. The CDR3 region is CASSQDGELFF. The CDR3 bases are TGTGCCAGCAGCCAGGACGGGGAGCTGTTTTTT.